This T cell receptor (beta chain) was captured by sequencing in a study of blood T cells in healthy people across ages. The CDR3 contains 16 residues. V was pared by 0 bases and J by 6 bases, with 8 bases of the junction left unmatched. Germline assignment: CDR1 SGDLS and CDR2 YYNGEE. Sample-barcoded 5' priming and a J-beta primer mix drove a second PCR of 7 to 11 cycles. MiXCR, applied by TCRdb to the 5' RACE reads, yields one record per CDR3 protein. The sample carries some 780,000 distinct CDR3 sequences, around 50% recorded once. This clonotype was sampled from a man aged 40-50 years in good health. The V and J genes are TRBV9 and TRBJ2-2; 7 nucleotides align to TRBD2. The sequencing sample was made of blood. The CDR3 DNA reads TGTGCCAGCAGCGTAGCTGTGACTAGCCACCCCGGGGAGCTGTTTTTT. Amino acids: CASSVAVTSHPGELFF.